This T cell receptor beta chain was captured in a study of T-cell reconstitution after alpha-beta-depleted transplantation in children. The library targeted TCRbeta and was prepared with unique molecular identifiers. TCRdb passed the PCR reads through MiXCR, listing each CDR3 protein once. This sample has hundreds of thousands of distinct CDR3 sequences, with under 15% found just once. V was trimmed by 4 bases and J by 6 bases, leaving 19 bases between them. The CDR3 is 15 residues long. Germline CDR1 is SGDLS and CDR2 is YYNGEE. A remark on this clonotype: The antigen remains unidentified.

Overall study findings and caveats: Several hundred expanded graft clones reportedly supplied alpha-beta T cells about two months after transplant. The main origin of T-cell counts and diversity one year after transplant was newly produced T cells.

V usage is TRBV9 and J usage is TRBJ1-1; weak D call: TRBD1 (5 bases). The sequence was collected from a male patient younger than 18 who had a stem cell transplant for acute myeloid leukemia, so the T cells may come from the graft donor. The sample in question was PBMCs, mostly from graft donor cells, obtained 360 days after TCRalphabeta/CD19-depleted stem cell transplant. CDR3 in amino acids: CASSNTLGGISEAFF. As DNA, the CDR3 is TGTGCCAGCAGCAACACCCTTGGGGGTATTTCTGAAGCTTTCTTT.